These 10 T cell receptor beta chains share one sample of origin, sequenced in a study of blood T cells in healthy people across ages. Alongside a J-beta primer mix, a sample-barcoded 5' primer served in a second PCR lasting roughly 6 to 11 cycles. MiXCR was run by TCRdb on the 5' RACE reads, yielding one entry per CDR3 protein. The top ten hold about 22% of the sample, which has about 720,000 distinct CDR3 sequences, 22% seen once. Sequenced material: blood. Source of these receptors: a man aged 65 to 85 in good health.

This clonotype was counted a few times. This chain uses TRBV12-3 or TRBV12-4 with TRBJ2-5; D remains ambiguous. The V end lost 3 bases, the J end lost 5 bases, and 13 bases lay between the germline ends. The CDR3 is 14 residues long. The CDR3: CASSFSGVWETQYF. In nucleotides, the CDR3 is TGTGCCAGCAGTTTCTCCGGCGTTTGGGAGACCCAGTACTTC.

The chain links TRBV6-2 or TRBV6-3 to TRBJ1-2; tentatively, D is TRBD1 (6 bases). The CDR3 length is 19 residues. Trimming took off 0 bases at V and 6 bases at J, with 26 bases between the two ends. Germline CDR1 is MNHEY and CDR2 is SVGEGT. The CDR3 DNA reads as TGTGCCAGCAGTTACTCGAGCATTTACAGGGAGTACTGGAACGATGGCTACACCTTC. Translating it yields CASSYSSIYREYWNDGYTF.

The chain joins TRBV7-7 to TRBJ2-2; perhaps TRBD1 as D (5 bases). CDR1 is SSHAT, CDR2 FNYEAQ, per germline (reference sequence). Deletions cut 3 bases from V and 3 bases from J, with 8 bases between. The CDR3 contains 14 residues. The CDR3 region has the DNA TGTGCCAGCAGCTTTATAGGGGACACCGGGGAGCTGTTTTTT. The encoded protein is CASSFIGDTGELFF.

This clonotype was counted many times. The V call is TRBV18, the J call TRBJ1-2; D might be TRBD1 (6 bases). The germline gives CDR1 KGHSH, CDR2 LQKENI. This CDR3 contains 12 residues. V dropped 3 bases and J dropped 8 bases, with 10 bases sitting between them. The chain's CDR3 is CASSPGGDGYTF. The DNA for the CDR3 is TGTGCCAGCTCACCCGGGGGCGACGGCTACACCTTC.

This clonotype was seen more than once but under ten times. The chain couples TRBV25-1 to TRBJ2-1; D not resolved. V dropped 7 bases and J dropped 8 bases, with 15 bases sitting between them. The CDR3 consists of 13 residues. Germline V lookup: CDR1 MGHDK, CDR2 SYGVNS. The CDR3 sequence: CASTITGGHEQFF. The CDR3 DNA reads as TGTGCCAGCACCATAACCGGTGGGCATGAGCAGTTCTTC.

This clonotype was observed at least ten times. The rearrangement uses TRBV19 and TRBJ1-1; D is undetermined. The CDR3 has 13 amino acids. The germline gives CDR1 LNHDA, CDR2 SQIVND (reference sequence). The V end lost 4 bases, the J end lost 3 bases, and 9 bases lay between the germline ends. For the CDR3, the DNA is TGTGCCAGTAGTAAGGACCGAGACACTGAAGCTTTCTTT. It codes for CASSKDRDTEAFF.

This clonotype was counted many times. CDR3 sequence reads: CASSLGLAVSYEQYF. CDR3 nucleotide sequence: TGTGCCAGCAGCCTTGGTTTAGCGGTTTCCTACGAGCAGTACTTC. V gene TRBV11-2 combines with J gene TRBJ2-7, with a weak D call TRBD2 (6 bases). The CDR3 runs 15 residues. Germline CDR1 reads SGHAT; CDR2 reads FQNNGV. V lost 5 bases and J 1 base, leaving 15 bases between the germline ends.

This chain links TRBV7-2 with TRBJ1-1, with D hard to call. V lost 4 bases and J 6 bases, leaving 15 bases between the germline ends. Germline-derived CDR1 and CDR2 are SGHTA and FQGNSA. This CDR3 comprises 14 residues. The CDR3 nucleotides are TGTGCCAGCAGCTCGTCTTTCCCCTCGGCTGAAGCTTTCTTT. Amino acids: CASSSSFPSAEAFF.

The chain joins TRBV18 to TRBJ1-2; possibly TRBD1 for D (5 bases). V was shortened by 2 bases and J by 7 bases, with 11 bases between the two germline ends. The CDR3 has 13 amino acids. Germline V gene data show CDR1 as KGHSH and CDR2 as LQKENI. The CDR3 DNA reads TGTGCCAGCTCACCAAGAGGGGATTCTGGCTACACCTTC. Translation gives CASSPRGDSGYTF.

As concerns this clonotype: One end of the junction varies from germline; a read error may be responsible. V is TRBV5-1 and J is TRBJ1-3; TRBD1 matches 8 bases. Germline V gene lookup returns CDR1 SGHRS and CDR2 YFSETQ. This CDR3 spans 15 amino acids. CDR3 amino acids: CASSFAGGSGNPIYF. In DNA, the CDR3 is TGCGCCAGCAGCTTCGCAGGGGGCTCTGGAAACCCCATATATTTT.